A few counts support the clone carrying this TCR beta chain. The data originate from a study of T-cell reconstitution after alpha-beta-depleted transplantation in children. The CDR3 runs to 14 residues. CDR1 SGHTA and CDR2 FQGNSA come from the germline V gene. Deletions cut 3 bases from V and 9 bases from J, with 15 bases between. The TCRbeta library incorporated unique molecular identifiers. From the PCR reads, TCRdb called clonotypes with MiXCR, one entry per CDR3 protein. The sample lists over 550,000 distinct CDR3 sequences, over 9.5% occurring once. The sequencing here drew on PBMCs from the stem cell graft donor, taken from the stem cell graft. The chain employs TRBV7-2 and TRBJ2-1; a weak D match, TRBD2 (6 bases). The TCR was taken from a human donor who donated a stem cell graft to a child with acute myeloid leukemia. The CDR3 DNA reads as TGTGCCAGCAGCTTGCGGGGAAACGAAGGTGAGCAGTTCTTC. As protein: CASSLRGNEGEQFF.